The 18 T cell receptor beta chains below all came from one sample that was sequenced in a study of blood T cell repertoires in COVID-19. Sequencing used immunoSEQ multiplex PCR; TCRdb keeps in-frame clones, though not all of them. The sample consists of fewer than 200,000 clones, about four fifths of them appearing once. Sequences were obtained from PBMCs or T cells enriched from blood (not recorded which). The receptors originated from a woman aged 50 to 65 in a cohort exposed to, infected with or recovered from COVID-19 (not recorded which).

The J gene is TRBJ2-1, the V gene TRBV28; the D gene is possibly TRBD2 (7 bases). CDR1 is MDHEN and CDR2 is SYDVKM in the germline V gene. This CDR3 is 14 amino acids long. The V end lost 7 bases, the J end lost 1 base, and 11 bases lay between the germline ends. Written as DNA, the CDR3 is TGTGCCAGCACCAAGGGGGGGTCCTACAATGAGCAGTTCTTC. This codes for CASTKGGSYNEQFF.

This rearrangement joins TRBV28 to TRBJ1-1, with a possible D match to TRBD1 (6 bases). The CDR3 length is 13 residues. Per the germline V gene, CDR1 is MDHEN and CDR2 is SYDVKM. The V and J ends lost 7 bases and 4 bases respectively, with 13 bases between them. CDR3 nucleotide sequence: TGTGCCAGCACCACAGGGCGTAGCACTGAAGCTTTCTTT. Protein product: CASTTGRSTEAFF.

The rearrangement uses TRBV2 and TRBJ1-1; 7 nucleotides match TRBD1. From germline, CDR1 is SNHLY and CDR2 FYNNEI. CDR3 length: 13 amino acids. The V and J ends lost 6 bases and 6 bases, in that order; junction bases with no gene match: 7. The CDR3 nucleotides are TGTGCCAGCAGCAACACAGGGGTAGCTGAAGCTTTCTTT. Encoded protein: CASSNTGVAEAFF.

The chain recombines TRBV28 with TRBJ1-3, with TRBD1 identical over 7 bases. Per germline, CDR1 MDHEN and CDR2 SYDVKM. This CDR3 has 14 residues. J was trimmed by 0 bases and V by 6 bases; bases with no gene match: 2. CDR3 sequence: CASSGTASGNTIYF. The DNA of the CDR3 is TGTGCCAGCAGCGGGACAGCCTCTGGAAACACCATATATTTT.

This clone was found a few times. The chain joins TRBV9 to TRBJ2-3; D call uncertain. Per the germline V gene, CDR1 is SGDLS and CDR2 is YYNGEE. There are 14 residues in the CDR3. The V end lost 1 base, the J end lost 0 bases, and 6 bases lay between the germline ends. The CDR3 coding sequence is TGTGCCAGCAGCGTACGAACTAGCACAGATACGCAGTATTTT. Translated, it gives CASSVRTSTDTQYF.

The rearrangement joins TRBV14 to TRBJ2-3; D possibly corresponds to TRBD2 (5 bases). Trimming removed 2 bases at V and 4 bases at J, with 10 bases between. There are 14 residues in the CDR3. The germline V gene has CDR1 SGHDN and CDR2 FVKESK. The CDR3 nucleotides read TGTGCCAGCAGCCAATCTCTCGGGGCAGATACGCAGTATTTT. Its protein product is CASSQSLGADTQYF.

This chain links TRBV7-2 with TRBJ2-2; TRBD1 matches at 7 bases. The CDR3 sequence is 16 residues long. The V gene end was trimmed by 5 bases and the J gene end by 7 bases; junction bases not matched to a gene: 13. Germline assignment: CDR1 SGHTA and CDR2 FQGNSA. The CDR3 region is CASSPLTGLLNGELFF. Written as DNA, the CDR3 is TGTGCCAGCAGCCCCTTGACAGGGTTGTTAAACGGGGAGCTGTTTTTT.

CDR3 in amino acids: CASSRGTGPETQYF. As DNA, the CDR3 is TGCGCCAGCAGCAGAGGGACAGGTCCAGAGACCCAGTACTTC. The chain carries TRBV5-1 and TRBJ2-5, with TRBD1 matching 8 bases. With V trimmed by 4 bases and J by 4 bases, 6 bases remained unmatched. Germline V gene sequence: CDR1 SGHRS, CDR2 YFSETQ. The CDR3 spans 14 residues.

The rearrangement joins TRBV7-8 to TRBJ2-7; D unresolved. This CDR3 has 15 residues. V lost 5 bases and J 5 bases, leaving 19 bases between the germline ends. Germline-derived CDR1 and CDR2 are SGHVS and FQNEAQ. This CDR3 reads CASSPPRLTLHEQYF. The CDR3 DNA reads TGTGCCAGCAGCCCCCCTCGGTTGACTCTTCACGAGCAGTACTTC. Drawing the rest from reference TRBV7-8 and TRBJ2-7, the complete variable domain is GAGVSQSPRYKVAKRGQDVALRCDPISGHVSLFWYQQALGQGPEFLTYFQNEAQLDKSGLPSDRFFAERPEGSVSTLKIQRTQQEDSAVYLCASSPPRLTLHEQYFGPGTRLTVT.

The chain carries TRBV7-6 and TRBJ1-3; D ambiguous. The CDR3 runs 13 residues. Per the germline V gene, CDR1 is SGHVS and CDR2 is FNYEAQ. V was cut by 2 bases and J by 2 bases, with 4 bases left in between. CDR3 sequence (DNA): TGTGCCAGCAGCTTACCGGCTGGAAACACCATATATTTT. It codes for CASSLPAGNTIYF.

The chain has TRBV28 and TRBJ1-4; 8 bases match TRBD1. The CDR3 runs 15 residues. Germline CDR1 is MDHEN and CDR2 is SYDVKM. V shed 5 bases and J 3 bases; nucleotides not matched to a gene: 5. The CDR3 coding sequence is TGTGCCAGCAGTCAAACGACAGGGGCTAATGAAAAACTGTTTTTT. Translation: CASSQTTGANEKLFF.

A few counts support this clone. The CDR3 loop reads CASSPASDGTGELFF. Written as DNA, the CDR3 is TGTGCCAGCTCGCCCGCTAGCGATGGGACCGGGGAGCTGTTTTTT. This chain uses TRBV6-4 with TRBJ2-2, with D possibly TRBD2 on 6 matching bases. This CDR3 region has 15 residues. Trimming stripped 8 bases from V and 5 bases from J, with 18 bases between. The germline V gene has CDR1 MRHNA and CDR2 SNTAGT.

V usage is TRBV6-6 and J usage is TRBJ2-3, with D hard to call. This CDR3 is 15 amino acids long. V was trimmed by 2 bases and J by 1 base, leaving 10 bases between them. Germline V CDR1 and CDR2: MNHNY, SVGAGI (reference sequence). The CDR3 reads CASSYPEFGTDTQYF. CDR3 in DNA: TGTGCCAGCAGTTACCCGGAGTTCGGCACAGATACGCAGTATTTT.

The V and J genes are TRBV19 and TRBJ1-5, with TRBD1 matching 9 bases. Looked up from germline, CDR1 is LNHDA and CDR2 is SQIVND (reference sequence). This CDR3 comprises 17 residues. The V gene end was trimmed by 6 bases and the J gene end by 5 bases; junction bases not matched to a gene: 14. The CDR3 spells CASRGTNGTGRHQPQHF. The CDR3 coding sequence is TGTGCCAGTAGGGGAACGAACGGGACAGGGAGGCATCAGCCCCAGCATTTT.

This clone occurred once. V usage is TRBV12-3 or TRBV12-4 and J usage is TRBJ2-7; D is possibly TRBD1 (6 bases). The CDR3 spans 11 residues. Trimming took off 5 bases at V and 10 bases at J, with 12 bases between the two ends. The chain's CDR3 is CASSNREVQYF. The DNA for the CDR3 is TGTGCCAGCAGTAACAGGGAAGTCCAGTACTTC.

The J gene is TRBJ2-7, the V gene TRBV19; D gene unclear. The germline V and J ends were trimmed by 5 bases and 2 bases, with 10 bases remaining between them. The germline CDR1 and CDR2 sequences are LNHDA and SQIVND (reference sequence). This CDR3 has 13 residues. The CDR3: CASSPSSPYEQYF. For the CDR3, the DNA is TGTGCCAGTAGTCCGAGTTCTCCCTACGAGCAGTACTTC.

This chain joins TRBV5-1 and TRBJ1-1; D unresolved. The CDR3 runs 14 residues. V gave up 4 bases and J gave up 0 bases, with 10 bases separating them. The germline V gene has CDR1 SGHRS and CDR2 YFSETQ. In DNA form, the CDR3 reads TGCGCCAGCAGCGGCACAACCATGAACACTGAAGCTTTCTTT. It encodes CASSGTTMNTEAFF.

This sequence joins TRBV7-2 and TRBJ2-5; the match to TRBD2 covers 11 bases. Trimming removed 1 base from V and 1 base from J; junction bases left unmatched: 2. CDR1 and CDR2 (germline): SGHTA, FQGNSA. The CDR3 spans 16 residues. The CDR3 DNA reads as TGTGCCAGCAGCTTAGGTACTAGCGGGAGCCAAGAGACCCAGTACTTC. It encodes CASSLGTSGSQETQYF. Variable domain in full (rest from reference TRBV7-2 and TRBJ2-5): GAGVSQSPSNKVTEKGKDVELRCDPISGHTALYWYRQSLGQGLEFLIYFQGNSAPDKSGLPSDRFSAERTGGSVSTLTIQRTQQEDSAVYLCASSLGTSGSQETQYFGPGTRLLVL.